This T cell receptor beta chain derives from a study of memory CD8 T cells in hepatitis C reinfection. Whole-study context: HCV reinfection: RNA-positive following two negative tests at least 60 days apart. Samples at peak reinfection came 3 to 8 weeks post-detection.

Germline CDR1 and CDR2: MNHEY and SVGAGI. V trimming: 5 bases; J trimming: 6 bases; junction bases outside the gene matches: 6. The CDR3 length is 14 residues. The time point here: peak reinfection, 3 to 8 weeks after reinfection detection. The sorted cells went straight to TCR sequencing with no prior in vitro expansion. Donors were people who inject drugs in the Montreal HEPCO cohort. The table came from immunoSEQ multiplex PCR; TCRdb's copy has only in-frame clones and leaves some out. Here the sample spans fewer than 50,000 clones, roughly 90% being singletons. The V and J genes are TRBV6-5 and TRBJ2-7; 11 bases map to TRBD1. The clonotype comes from a man younger than 35 with hepatitis C virus infection. Sequencing used naive CD8+ T cells sorted from blood. Here the CDR3 DNA reads TGTGCCAGCAGTGCCGGGACAGGGGGTTTCGAGCAGTACGTC. Encoded protein: CASSAGTGGFEQYV.